The present T cell receptor beta chain was sequenced within a study of blood T cell repertoires in COVID-19 (dated by TCRdb to about 2020). With regard to the full study: Recovered participants in ImmuneRACE Cohort 3 were defined by two consecutive negative NP/OP PCR tests, clearance by a healthcare professional, or resolution of symptoms. Collaborator samples came from the United States, Italy and Spain and covered acute and convalescent phases of COVID-19. The material from the prospective study consisted of cDNA or gDNA derived from T cells, B-cell-depleted T cells, or PBMCs. The dataset comprised deeply sampled blood TCRbeta repertoires from subjects exposed to, actively infected with, or recovered from COVID-19. The repertoires were released in a freely available public database meant as a resource for research on the immune response to SARS-CoV-2. Samples came from the ongoing ImmuneRACE study (first 160 participants) plus 1,254 subjects from 6 global collaborators. The sample metadata nearly always contained a de-identified subject ID, COVID-19 status, age in years and sex. HLA class I and class II types, where available, came from metadata supplied by the sample provider rather than from assay-based typing.

Paper-wide results and their limitations: The quantity of clinical and demographic metadata differed by source and by participant and was supplied without curation.

In the case of this clone: No antigen is known for it. No base qualities exist here, and no much larger clone lies one base off it.

Including cysteine and phenylalanine, the CDR3 has 12 amino acids. Only CDR3 DNA is held: 36 bases, read in frame from base 1. The V and J ends are trimmed by 1 base and 6 bases, leaving 4 bases between them. As encoded in the germline V gene, CDR1 is SGHTA while CDR2 is FQGNSA. Enrolling through a virtual design, the prospective study's participants ranged in age from roughly 18 to 100 years and lived across 24 United States geographic areas. In the prospective study, cohorts were assigned on the basis of participant-reported clinical history obtained from a screening survey and a study questionnaire. In the prospective study, mobile phlebotomists collected whole blood, serum and a nasopharyngeal or oropharyngeal swab from each participant. Additional blood draws and questionnaires over an approximately two-month period could optionally be provided by prospective study participants. Before DNA extraction, blood samples from the prospective study were shipped at room temperature or frozen.

TCRbeta CDR3 regions were amplified from genomic DNA using the immunoSEQ Assay, a bias-controlled multiplex PCR. The source study handled its data this way. Nucleated cell counts per sample were estimated from amplification of reference gene primers within the assay. To quantify the absolute abundance of each unique TCRbeta CDR3 rearrangement, sequence reads were collapsed and filtered. Productive Simpson clonality was computed per sample as the square root of Simpson's diversity index over productive rearrangements. Drawn from immuneACCESS, this table holds only the in-frame rearrangements with V and J called that TCRdb kept. Clones are partly lost; checked studies trace under half to an unresolved V gene and leave the rest unexplained. The V and J calls and the clone size are those of that table, but D and trimming were determined from the DNA. This sample gives 250,000 to 300,000 clones in total; 88% of them show up just once. The biggest ten clones account for approximately 2% of the sample.

This receptor chain uses TRBV7-2 and TRBJ1-3, with the D gene uncertain. The clonotype was recovered from a woman in her fifties or sixties in a cohort exposed to, infected with or recovered from COVID-19 (not recorded which). The sample consisted of PBMCs or T cells enriched from blood (not recorded which). The CDR3 loop reads CASSLGPNTIYF. The bases read TGTGCCAGCAGCTTAGGGCCAAACACCATATATTTT. The full variable domain, with segments outside the CDR3 supplied by the reference TRBV7-2 and TRBJ1-3 proteins, appears as GAGVSQSPSNKVTEKGKDVELRCDPISGHTALYWYRQSLGQGLEFLIYFQGNSAPDKSGLPSDRFSAERTGGSVSTLTIQRTQQEDSAVYLCASSLGPNTIYFGEGSWLTVV.